This entry features one T cell receptor (beta chain) sequence. This clonotype was found many times. The antigen this receptor binds is unknown. Base qualities are not at hand, and no much larger clone is one base apart. All donors were healthy Caucasians. Three pairs of female monozygotic twins, all aged about 18 to 30 years, made up the twin cohort. RNA for TCR libraries was isolated from peripheral blood mononuclear cells. The method was 5' RACE. Sequenced on an Illumina HiSeq 2000. Template switching introduced a universal primer binding site; the final cDNA contained a unique molecular identifier, enabling accurate counting of TCR cDNA molecules. Specific primers in the conserved constant-segment region were used to synthesize first-strand cDNA for the TCR alpha and beta chains. To control for contamination, every cDNA library carried two barcodes: a SMART-Mk sample barcode plus Illumina barcodes. TruSeq adapter sequences and Illumina sample barcodes were added in two successive PCR steps. The TCR alpha and beta cDNA libraries were sequenced on the Illumina HiSeq platform using custom primers. Concerning the study's data processing: Raw reads were processed with MiGEC to extract unique molecular identifiers, and MiXCR was used to determine CDR3 positions. For each individual, recombination models were inferred using an EM algorithm with the repgenHMM and IGoR tools. Shared clonotypes were analyzed with the tcR package in R, and sharing was normalized by the product of cloneset sizes. To study raw recombination without the effects of thymic and clonal selection, out-of-frame nonproductive sequences were analyzed. TCRdb trimmed public reads at Q25 via fastp, called clones via MiXCR and kept in-frame beta chains. Here each entry gathers all rows of one CDR3 protein and keeps the most common genes and DNA. TCRdb assigned the V and J calls; the authors' analysis was not used. The sample table shows 690,000 or so distinct CDR3 sequences, and 8.6% are seen once. Approximately 0.89% of the sample rests with the top ten.

The data were obtained in a study of identical twins (dated by TCRdb to 2015 to 2016). About the investigation overall: The study deep-sequenced TCR alpha and beta repertoires from monozygotic twins, unrelated adults of various ages and cord blood to test whether fetal clonotypes persist. Replicate twin experiments were performed at different times using different library preparation protocols to rule out contamination.

Here is what the overall study found, with its caveats: In monozygotic twins, recombination models systematically underestimated out-of-frame TCR alpha sharing, but the models matched the sharing seen between unrelated individuals. Because the same donors could not be followed over many years, conclusions were based on cross-sectional statistical analysis. Invariant T cells such as MAIT and iNKT could partly confound zero-insertion analyses, though diverse VJ usage argued against this for most clonotypes. Abundant cord blood beta clonotypes had fewer insertions, young adult naive repertoires showed a similar but weaker trend, and memory repertoires showed no such trend. Excess twin sharing in beta out-of-frame sequences was weaker because fewer shared sequences lowered the signal-to-noise ratio. Out-of-frame TCR alpha sequences shared between twins showed an excess of low generation-probability sequences compared with coincidental sharing between unrelated individuals.

The sample was also reused in another study, on yellow fever vaccine responses in identical twins. That second publication adds: According to the authors, the vaccine-induced T cell response in identical twins seemed to be partly convergent and partly specific to each individual. In the study, vaccine-responding T cell clones were precisely tracked in identical twins.

Sequenced input: PBMCs. This TCR came from a woman under 30 in good health.

The nucleotides read TGTGCCAGCAGTCACCCAGGACAGTTGCGCACCATATATTTT. The resulting protein is CASSHPGQLRTIYF. The chain is made from TRBV12-3 or TRBV12-4 and TRBJ1-3; the D gene is perhaps TRBD1, from 6 matching bases. The CDR3 sequence holds 14 residues, the cysteine and phenylalanine included. Just the 42-base CDR3 DNA is kept, in frame starting at base 1. V is reduced by 5 bases and J by 9 bases, leaving a spacing of 17 bases between them.